This T cell receptor (beta chain) comes out of a study of T cell responses to AZD1222 COVID-19 vaccine. General study results and limits: Repertoires were obtained solely post-peak T cell response.

Turning to this clone: Its antigen is still unknown.

Trimming removed 4 bases from V and 6 bases from J; junction bases left unmatched: 8. Germline loops: CDR1 SGHTA, CDR2 FQGTGA. This CDR3 is built from 16 residues. Assay used: immunoSEQ multiplex PCR; TCRdb lists only in-frame clones, some missing. The sample contains around 150,000 clones, around 92% of which appear only once. The input for sequencing was peripheral blood, taken on day 0 of AZD1222 vaccination. This TCR derives from an adult in good health. This rearrangement joins TRBV7-3 to TRBJ2-7; 14 positions match TRBD2. The CDR3 DNA is TGTGCCAGCAGCTCGGGGACTAGCGGGAGATATGGCGAGCAGTACTTC. It encodes CASSSGTSGRYGEQYF.